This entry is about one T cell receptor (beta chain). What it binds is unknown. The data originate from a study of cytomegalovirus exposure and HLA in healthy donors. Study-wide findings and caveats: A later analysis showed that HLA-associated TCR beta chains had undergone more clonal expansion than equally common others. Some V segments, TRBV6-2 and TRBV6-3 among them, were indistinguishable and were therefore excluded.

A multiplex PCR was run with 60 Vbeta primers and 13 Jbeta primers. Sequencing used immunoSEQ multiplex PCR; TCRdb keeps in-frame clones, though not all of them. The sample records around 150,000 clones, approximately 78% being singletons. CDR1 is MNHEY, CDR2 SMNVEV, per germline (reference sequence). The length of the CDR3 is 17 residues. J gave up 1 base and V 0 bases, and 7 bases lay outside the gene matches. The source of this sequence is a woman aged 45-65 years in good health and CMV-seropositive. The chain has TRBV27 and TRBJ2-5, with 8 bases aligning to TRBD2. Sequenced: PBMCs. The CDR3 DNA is TGTGCCAGCAGTTTATCGGGACTAGGAAACCTCCAAGAGACCCAGTACTTC. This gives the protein CASSLSGLGNLQETQYF.